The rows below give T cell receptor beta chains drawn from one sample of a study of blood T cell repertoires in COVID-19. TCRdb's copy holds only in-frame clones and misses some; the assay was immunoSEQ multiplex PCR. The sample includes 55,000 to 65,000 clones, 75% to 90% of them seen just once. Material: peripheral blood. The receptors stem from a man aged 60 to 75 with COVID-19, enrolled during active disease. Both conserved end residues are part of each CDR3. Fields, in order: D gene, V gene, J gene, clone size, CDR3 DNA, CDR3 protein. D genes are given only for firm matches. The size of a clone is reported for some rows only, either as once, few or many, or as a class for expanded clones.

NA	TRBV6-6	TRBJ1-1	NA	TGTGCCAGCAGTTCCAATCAAAGGGGGTTGAACACTGAAGCTTTCTTT	CASSSNQRGLNTEAFF
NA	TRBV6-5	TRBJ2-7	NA	TGTGCCAGTAAAGGTGCAGGGGCGAGCTCCTACGAGCAGTACTTC	CASKGAGASSYEQYF
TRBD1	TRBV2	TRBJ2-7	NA	TGTGCCAGCGGGGGGGGGTCCGGGACAGGGATCTACGAGCAGTACTTC	CASGGGSGTGIYEQYF
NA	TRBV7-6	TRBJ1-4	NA	TGTGCCAGCAGCTTAGGGACAGCAGGGAATGAAAAACTGTTTTTT	CASSLGTAGNEKLFF
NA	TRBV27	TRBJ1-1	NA	TGTGCCAGCTTCGCACAACGTTTAAGGGGACGCAGGAGACCAGGAGGGACTGAAGCTTTCTTT	CASFAQRLRGRRRPGGTEAFF
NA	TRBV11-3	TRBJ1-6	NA	TGTGCCAGCAGCCTCGGGAATAATTCACCCCTCCACTTT	CASSLGNNSPLHF
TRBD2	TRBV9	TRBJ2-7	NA	TGTGCCAGCAGCGACGGACTAGCGGGGGGTAAAGAGCAGTACTTC	CASSDGLAGGKEQYF
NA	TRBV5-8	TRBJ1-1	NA	TGTGCCAGCAGCTCTTACAGAAACACTGAAGCTTTCTTT	CASSSYRNTEAFF
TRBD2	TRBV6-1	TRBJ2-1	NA	TGTGCCAGCAGTGAAAGGACTAGCGGGAGGATCAGCTCCTACAATGAGCAGTTCTTC	CASSERTSGRISSYNEQFF
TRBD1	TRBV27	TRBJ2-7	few	TGTGCCAGCAGTAACGGACAGGGCGGTATTTCGTACGAGCAGTACTTC	CASSNGQGGISYEQYF
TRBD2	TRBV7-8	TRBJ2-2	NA	TGTGCCAGCAGCTTAAGGCTAGCGGGACTCACCGGGGAGCTGTTTTTT	CASSLRLAGLTGELFF
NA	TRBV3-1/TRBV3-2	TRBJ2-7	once	TGTGCCAGCAGCCGGGTGCCAGGATACGAGCAGTACTTC	CASSRVPGYEQYF
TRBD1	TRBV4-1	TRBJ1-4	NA	TGCGCCAGCAGCCAAGATAGGGGACAGGGTAATGAAAAACTGTTTTTT	CASSQDRGQGNEKLFF